This T cell receptor (beta chain) was captured by sequencing in a study of response to subunit inactivated influenza vaccine. MiXCR was run by TCRdb on the RT-PCR reads, yielding one entry per CDR3 protein. The sample lists 300,000 to 350,000 distinct CDR3 sequences, approximately 20% occurring once. Study findings and constraints: The authors offered the suggestion that each seasonal influenza vaccination recruits few new T cells.

The CDR3 contains 15 residues. Germline CDR1 DFQATT, CDR2 SNEGSKA (reference sequence). Trimming at V came to 5 bases and at J to 9 bases, leaving 10 bases not matched to a gene. As concerns this clonotype: Antigen specificity is unknown.

This TCR derives from a man between 50 and 75 years old who received an inactivated influenza vaccine. The chain employs TRBV20-1 and TRBJ2-1; 13 bases map to TRBD2. The specimen was PBMCs from blood, collected less than 22 months after vaccination. For the CDR3, the DNA is TGCAGTGCTTCCGGGACTAGCGGGGATCGGAGTGAGCAGTTCTTC. Translation: CSASGTSGDRSEQFF.